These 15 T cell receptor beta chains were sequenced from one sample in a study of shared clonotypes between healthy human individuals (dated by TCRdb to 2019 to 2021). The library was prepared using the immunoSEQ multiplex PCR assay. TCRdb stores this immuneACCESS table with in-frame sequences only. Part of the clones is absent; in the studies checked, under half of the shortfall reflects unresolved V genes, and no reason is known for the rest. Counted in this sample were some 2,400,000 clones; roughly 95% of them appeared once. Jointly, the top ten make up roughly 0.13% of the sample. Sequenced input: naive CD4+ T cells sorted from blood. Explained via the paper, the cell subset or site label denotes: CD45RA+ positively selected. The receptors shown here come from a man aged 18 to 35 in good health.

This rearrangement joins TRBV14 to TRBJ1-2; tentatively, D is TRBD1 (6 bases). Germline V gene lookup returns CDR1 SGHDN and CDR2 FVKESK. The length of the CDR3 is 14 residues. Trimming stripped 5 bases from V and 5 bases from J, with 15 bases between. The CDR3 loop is CASSVQGGGYGYTF. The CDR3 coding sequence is TGTGCCAGCAGCGTACAGGGAGGGGGATATGGCTACACCTTC.

CDR3 loop: CASSHPPGGIAYNEQFF. For the CDR3, the DNA is TGCGCCAGCAGCCACCCTCCGGGGGGTATAGCCTACAATGAGCAGTTCTTC. The J gene is TRBJ2-1, the V gene TRBV4-1; 7 positions agree with TRBD2. Germline CDR1 is MGHRA and CDR2 is YSYEKL. The CDR3 spans 17 residues. V shed 3 bases, J shed 2 bases, and the junction held 10 bases outside the gene matches.

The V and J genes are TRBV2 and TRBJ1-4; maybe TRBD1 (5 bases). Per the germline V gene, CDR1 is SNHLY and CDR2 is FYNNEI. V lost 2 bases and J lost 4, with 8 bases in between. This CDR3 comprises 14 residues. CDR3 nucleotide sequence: TGTGCCAGCAGTGAAATGGGGCTTAATGAAAAACTGTTTTTT. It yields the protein CASSEMGLNEKLFF.

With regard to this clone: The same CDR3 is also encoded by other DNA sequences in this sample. The CDR3 nucleotides are TGCAGCGTTGTGGGGTCTGGGGCCAACGTCCTGACTTTC. Protein sequence: CSVVGSGANVLTF. The chain employs TRBV29-1 and TRBJ2-6; no reliable D call. The CDR3 is 13 amino acids. V shed 4 bases and J shed 1 base, with 5 bases lying between them. Germline V gene data show CDR1 as SQVTM and CDR2 as ANQGSEA.

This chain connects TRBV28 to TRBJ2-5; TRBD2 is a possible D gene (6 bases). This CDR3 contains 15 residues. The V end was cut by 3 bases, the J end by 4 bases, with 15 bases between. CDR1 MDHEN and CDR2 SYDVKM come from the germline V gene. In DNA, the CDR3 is TGTGCCAGCAGTTTCGAGGCAGGGAGGTTAGAGACCCAGTACTTC. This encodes CASSFEAGRLETQYF.

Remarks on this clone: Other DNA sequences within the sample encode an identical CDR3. CDR3: CASSFDRGAYNEQFF. The CDR3 DNA reads TGTGCCAGCAGCTTTGACAGGGGGGCCTACAATGAGCAGTTCTTC. The V gene is TRBV7-2, the J gene TRBJ2-1; 9 bases match TRBD1. J lost 2 bases, V lost 3 bases, and 2 bases had no gene match. Germline lookup yields CDR1 SGHTA and CDR2 FQGNSA. This CDR3 spans 15 amino acids.

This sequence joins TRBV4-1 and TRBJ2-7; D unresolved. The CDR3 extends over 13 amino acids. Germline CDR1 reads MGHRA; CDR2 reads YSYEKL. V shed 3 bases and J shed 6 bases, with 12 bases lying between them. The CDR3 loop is CASSHLAPGEQYF. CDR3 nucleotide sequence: TGCGCCAGCAGCCACCTCGCCCCGGGCGAGCAGTACTTC.

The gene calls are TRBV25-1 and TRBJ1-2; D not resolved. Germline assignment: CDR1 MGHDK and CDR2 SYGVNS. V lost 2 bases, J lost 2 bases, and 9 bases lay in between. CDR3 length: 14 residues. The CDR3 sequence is CASSELGLNYGYTF. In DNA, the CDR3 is TGTGCCAGCAGTGAACTGGGTCTAAACTATGGCTACACCTTC.

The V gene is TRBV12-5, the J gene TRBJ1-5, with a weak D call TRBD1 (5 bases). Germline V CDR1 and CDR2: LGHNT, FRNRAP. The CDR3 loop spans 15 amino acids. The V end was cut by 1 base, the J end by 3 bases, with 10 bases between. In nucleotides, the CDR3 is TGTGCTAGTGGTTTGGAGGACACCCCCAATCAGCCCCAGCATTTT. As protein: CASGLEDTPNQPQHF.

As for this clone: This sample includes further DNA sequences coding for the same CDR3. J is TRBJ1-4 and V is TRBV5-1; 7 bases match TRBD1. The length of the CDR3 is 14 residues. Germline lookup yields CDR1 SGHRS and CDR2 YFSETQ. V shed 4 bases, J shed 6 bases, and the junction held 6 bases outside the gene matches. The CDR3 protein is CASSRGDRDEKLFF. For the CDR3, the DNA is TGCGCCAGCAGCCGAGGCGACAGGGATGAAAAACTGTTTTTT.

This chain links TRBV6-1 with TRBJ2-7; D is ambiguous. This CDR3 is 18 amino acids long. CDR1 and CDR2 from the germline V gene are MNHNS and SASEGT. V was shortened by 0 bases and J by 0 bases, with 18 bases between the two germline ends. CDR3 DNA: TGTGCCAGCAGTGAAGCATTCGTTCGGCAGGCCAACTCCTACGAGCAGTACTTC. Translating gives CASSEAFVRQANSYEQYF.

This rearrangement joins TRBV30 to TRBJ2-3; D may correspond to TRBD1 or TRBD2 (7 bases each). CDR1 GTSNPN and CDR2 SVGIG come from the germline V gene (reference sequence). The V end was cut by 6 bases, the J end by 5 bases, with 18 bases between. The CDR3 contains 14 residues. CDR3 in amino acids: CACGEGAYIDTQYF. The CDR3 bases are TGTGCCTGTGGGGAGGGGGCGTACATAGATACGCAGTATTTT.

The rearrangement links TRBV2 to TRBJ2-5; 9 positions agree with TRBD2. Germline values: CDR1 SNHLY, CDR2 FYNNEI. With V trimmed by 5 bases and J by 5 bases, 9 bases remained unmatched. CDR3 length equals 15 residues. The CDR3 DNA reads TGTGCCAGCAGTATGGGCGGGGGGGCCAGCGAGACCCAGTACTTC. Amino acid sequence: CASSMGGGASETQYF. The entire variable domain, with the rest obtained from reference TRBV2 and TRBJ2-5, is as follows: EPEVTQTPSHQVTQMGQEVILRCVPISNHLYFYWYRQILGQKVEFLVSFYNNEISEKSEIFDDQFSVERPDGSNFTLKIRSTKLEDSAMYFCASSMGGGASETQYFGPGTRLLVL.

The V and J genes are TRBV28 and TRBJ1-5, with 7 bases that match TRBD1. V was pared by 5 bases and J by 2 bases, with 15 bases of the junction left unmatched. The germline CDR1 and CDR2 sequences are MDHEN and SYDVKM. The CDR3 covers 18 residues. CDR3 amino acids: CASSIRTGAGVGNQPQHF. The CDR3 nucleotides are TGTGCCAGCAGTATAAGAACAGGGGCCGGGGTCGGCAATCAGCCCCAGCATTTT.

CDR3 sequence (DNA): TGTGCCAGCTCAGGGGCGAATTCGGATGAGCAGTTCTTC. Translation: CASSGANSDEQFF. The chain joins TRBV18 to TRBJ2-1; TRBD1 is a possible D gene (5 bases). The germline CDR1 and CDR2 sequences are KGHSH and LQKENI. V dropped 5 bases and J dropped 8 bases, with 13 bases sitting between them. The CDR3 contains 13 residues. Filled out from reference TRBV18 and TRBJ2-1, the complete variable domain reads NAGVMQNPRHLVRRRGQEARLRCSPMKGHSHVYWYRQLPEEGLKFMVYLQKENIIDESGMPKERFSAEFPKEGPSILRIQQVVRGDSAAYFCASSGANSDEQFFGPGTRLTVL.